What follows are 9 T cell receptor beta chains derived from one specimen sequenced in a study of T cell repertoires in cytomegalovirus infection. Each CDR3 protein gets one entry after TCRdb re-called the reads with MiXCR. Seen here are approximately 600,000 distinct CDR3 sequences, approximately 40% observed once, and the top ten hold 48%. These receptors have no known antigen. Sequencing used cultured PBMCs, obtained from culture after CMV antigen stimulation. The receptors stem from a human donor in good health (CMV status not recorded). Some clones in this sample may be carry-over from other donors' samples.

The gene calls are TRBV2 and TRBJ2-7; no definite D call. V was clipped by 8 bases and J by 3 bases, with 8 bases between them. Per the germline V gene, CDR1 is SNHLY and CDR2 is FYNNEI. This CDR3 comprises 11 residues. The chain's CDR3 is CASGPIYEQYF. The DNA of the CDR3 is TGTGCCAGCGGACCCATCTACGAGCAGTACTTC.

The chain couples TRBV5-1 to TRBJ1-1; D not resolved. The CDR3 is made up of 13 amino acids. Germline V gives CDR1 SGHRS, CDR2 YFSETQ. Trimming stripped 0 bases from V and 5 bases from J, with 8 bases between. CDR3 sequence: CASSLELGTEAFF. CDR3 bases: TGCGCCAGCAGCTTGGAACTAGGGACTGAAGCTTTCTTT.

The V gene is TRBV14, the J gene TRBJ2-1, with 7 nucleotides matching TRBD2. Trimming at V came to 1 base and at J to 0 bases, leaving 3 bases not matched to a gene. The V gene's germline CDR1 is SGHDN and CDR2 FVKESK. CDR3 length: 16 residues. The chain's CDR3 is CASSQGAGYSYNEQFF. In DNA, the CDR3 is TGTGCCAGCAGCCAAGGAGCGGGGTACTCCTACAATGAGCAGTTCTTC.

The sample holds a few counts of this clonotype. The chain couples TRBV7-8 to TRBJ2-3; 11 bases are a match to TRBD2. Germline V gives CDR1 SGHVS, CDR2 FQNEAQ. The CDR3 covers 15 residues. V dropped 3 bases and J dropped 5; count of bases not matched to a gene: 4. Written as DNA, the CDR3 is TGTGCCAGCAGCTTTAGCGGGGGGGCGGGAGATACGCAGTATTTT. Translating gives CASSFSGGAGDTQYF.

V gene TRBV7-2 combines with J gene TRBJ2-2, with D perhaps TRBD2 (6 bases). CDR1 SGHTA and CDR2 FQGNSA come from the germline V gene. V was pared by 5 bases and J by 4 bases, with 17 bases between. The length of the CDR3 is 16 residues. The CDR3 reads CASSPDEYGSTGELFF. CDR3 sequence (DNA): TGTGCCAGCAGCCCAGACGAGTACGGGAGCACCGGGGAGCTGTTTTTT.

The V and J genes are TRBV29-1 and TRBJ2-1; tentatively, D is TRBD1 (6 bases). V dropped 6 bases and J dropped 8 bases, with 11 bases sitting between them. CDR3 length: 11 residues. Germline CDR1 SQVTM, CDR2 ANQGSEA. In DNA, the CDR3 is TGCAGCGTAGGACAGATCGATGAGCAGTTCTTC. This codes for CSVGQIDEQFF.

The rearrangement links TRBV4-1 to TRBJ2-2; 10 nucleotides line up with TRBD1. The CDR3 length is 16 residues. Trimming at V came to 4 bases and at J to 3 bases, leaving 5 bases not matched to a gene. Germline V lookup: CDR1 MGHRA, CDR2 YSYEKL. The CDR3 spells CASSRPGQGYTGELFF. The CDR3 bases are TGCGCCAGCAGCCGCCCGGGACAGGGGTACACCGGGGAGCTGTTTTTT.

The chain carries TRBV2 and TRBJ2-2; TRBD1 matches at 9 bases. V shed 8 bases, J shed 3 bases, and the junction held 7 bases outside the gene matches. In germline, CDR1 is SNHLY, CDR2 FYNNEI. The length of the CDR3 is 15 residues. The CDR3 DNA is TGTGCCAGCGCCAGGGACAGGGCGGACACCGGGGAGCTGTTTTTT. Protein sequence: CASARDRADTGELFF. The full variable domain, completed using reference TRBV2 and TRBJ2-2, is EPEVTQTPSHQVTQMGQEVILRCVPISNHLYFYWYRQILGQKVEFLVSFYNNEISEKSEIFDDQFSVERPDGSNFTLKIRSTKLEDSAMYFCASARDRADTGELFFGEGSRLTVL.

The chain uses TRBV19 and TRBJ2-5, with D perhaps TRBD1 (5 bases). Germline loops: CDR1 LNHDA, CDR2 SQIVND (reference sequence). This CDR3 contains 17 residues. Trimming left V 0 bases short and J 0 bases short, with 14 bases between. CDR3 in DNA: TGTGCCAGTAGTATAGATGGGCGGACACGGGACCAAGAGACCCAGTACTTC. Translating gives CASSIDGRTRDQETQYF. Full variable domain (remainder filled in from reference TRBV19 and TRBJ2-5): DGGITQSPKYLFRKEGQNVTLSCEQNLNHDAMYWYRQDPGQGLRLIYYSQIVNDFQKGDIAEGYSVSREKKESFPLTVTSAQKNPTAFYLCASSIDGRTRDQETQYFGPGTRLLVL.